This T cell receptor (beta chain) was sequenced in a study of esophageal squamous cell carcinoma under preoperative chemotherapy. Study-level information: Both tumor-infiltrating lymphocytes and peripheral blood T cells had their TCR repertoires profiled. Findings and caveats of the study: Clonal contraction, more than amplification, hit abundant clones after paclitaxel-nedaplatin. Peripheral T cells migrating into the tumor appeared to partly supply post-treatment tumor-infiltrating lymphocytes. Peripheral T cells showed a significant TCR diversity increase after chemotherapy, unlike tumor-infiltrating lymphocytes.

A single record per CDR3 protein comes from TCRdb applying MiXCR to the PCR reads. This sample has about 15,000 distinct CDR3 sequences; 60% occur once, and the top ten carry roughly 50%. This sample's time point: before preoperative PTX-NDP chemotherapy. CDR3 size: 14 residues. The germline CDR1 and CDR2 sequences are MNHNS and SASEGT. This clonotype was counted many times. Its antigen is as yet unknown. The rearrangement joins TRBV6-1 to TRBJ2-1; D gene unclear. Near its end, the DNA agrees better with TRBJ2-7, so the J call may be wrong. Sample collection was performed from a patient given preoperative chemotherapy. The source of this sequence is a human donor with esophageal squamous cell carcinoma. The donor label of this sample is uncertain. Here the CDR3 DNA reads TGTGCCAGCAGCCCTGGCGTGGGCGGCTACGAGCAGTACTTC. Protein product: CASSPGVGGYEQYF.